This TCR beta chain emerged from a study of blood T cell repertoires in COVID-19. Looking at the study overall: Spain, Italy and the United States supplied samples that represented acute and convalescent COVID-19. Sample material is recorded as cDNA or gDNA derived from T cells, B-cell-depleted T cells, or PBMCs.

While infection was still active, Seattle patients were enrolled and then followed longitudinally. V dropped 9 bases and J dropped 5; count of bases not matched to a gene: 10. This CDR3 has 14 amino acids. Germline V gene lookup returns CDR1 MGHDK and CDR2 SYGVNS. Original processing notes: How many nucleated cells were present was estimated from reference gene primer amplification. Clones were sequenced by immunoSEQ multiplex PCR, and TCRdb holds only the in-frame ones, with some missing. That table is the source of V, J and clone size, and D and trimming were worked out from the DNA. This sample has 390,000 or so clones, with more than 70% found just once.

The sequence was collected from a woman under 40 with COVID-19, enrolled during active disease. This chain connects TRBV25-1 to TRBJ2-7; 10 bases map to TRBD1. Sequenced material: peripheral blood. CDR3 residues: CASLKGQGMNEQYF. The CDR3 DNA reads TGTGCCAGTCTTAAGGGACAGGGGATGAACGAGCAGTACTTC.